This is a list of T cell receptor beta chains from one sample in a study of CD8+ T cells in alopecia areata. Clones were sequenced by immunoSEQ multiplex PCR, and TCRdb holds only the in-frame ones, with some missing. The sample carries hundreds of thousands of clones, 66% recorded once. The sequenced sample was CD4+ T cells sorted from blood, obtained at approximately week 45, from a patient treated with tofacitinib. These receptors were obtained from a human donor with alopecia areata. CDR3s include the opening cysteine and the closing phenylalanine or tryptophan. A D gene is named only where the DNA matches it firmly. Some rows have no size entry. The others give once, few or many, or a class for an expanded clone.

d_gene: NA; abundance: few; j_gene: TRBJ2-5; v_gene: TRBV15; CDR3nt: TGTGCCACCAGCAGAGATATGGAACCAACGGAGACCCAGTACTTC; CDR3aa: CATSRDMEPTETQYF
d_gene: NA; abundance: NA; j_gene: TRBJ1-2; v_gene: TRBV5-1; CDR3nt: TGCGCCAGCAGCTTAGAAAGGGGATACTATGGCTACACCTTC; CDR3aa: CASSLERGYYGYTF
d_gene: NA; abundance: once; j_gene: TRBJ1-5; v_gene: TRBV7-2; CDR3nt: TGTGCCAGCAGCTTATATATAGGTCAGCCCCAGCATTTT; CDR3aa: CASSLYIGQPQHF
d_gene: NA; abundance: few; j_gene: TRBJ2-1; v_gene: TRBV7-8; CDR3nt: TGTGCCAGCAGCTTAAAGGACGGAGTTGGTGAGCAGTTCTTC; CDR3aa: CASSLKDGVGEQFF
d_gene: TRBD1; abundance: once; j_gene: TRBJ2-5; v_gene: TRBV29-1; CDR3nt: TGCAGCGCCACGCCCGGACAGGGAGGAGAGACCCAGTACTTC; CDR3aa: CSATPGQGGETQYF
d_gene: NA; abundance: NA; j_gene: TRBJ1-4; v_gene: TRBV29-1; CDR3nt: TGCAGCGCCCAAAATGAAAAACTGTTTTTT; CDR3aa: CSAQNEKLFF
d_gene: NA; abundance: NA; j_gene: TRBJ1-2; v_gene: TRBV2; CDR3nt: TGTGCCAGCAGTGAAGGGATAGCTAACTATGGCTACACCTTC; CDR3aa: CASSEGIANYGYTF
d_gene: NA; abundance: NA; j_gene: TRBJ2-2; v_gene: TRBV29-1; CDR3nt: TGCAGCGTTGAAGAGGGGGCGAACACCGGGGAGCTGTTTTTT; CDR3aa: CSVEEGANTGELFF
d_gene: NA; abundance: NA; j_gene: TRBJ2-7; v_gene: TRBV5-1; CDR3nt: TGCGCCAGCAGCGGAGGGGACGGGCTTATCTACGAGCAGTACTTC; CDR3aa: CASSGGDGLIYEQYF
d_gene: NA; abundance: NA; j_gene: TRBJ1-1; v_gene: TRBV29-1; CDR3nt: TGCAGCGTTGAACTCCGGGAGGAAGCTTTCTTT; CDR3aa: CSVELREEAFF
d_gene: NA; abundance: NA; j_gene: TRBJ2-3; v_gene: TRBV7-8; CDR3nt: TGTGCCAGCAGCAAGGGTACAGATACGCAGTATTTT; CDR3aa: CASSKGTDTQYF
d_gene: NA; abundance: NA; j_gene: TRBJ1-1; v_gene: TRBV5-1; CDR3nt: TGCGCCAGCTCGCCTCCACGGAACACTGAAGCTTTCTTT; CDR3aa: CASSPPRNTEAFF
d_gene: TRBD2; abundance: NA; j_gene: TRBJ2-1; v_gene: TRBV7-3; CDR3nt: TGTGCCAGCAGCCTAGTGGCTAGCGGGGGGAAAAATGAGCAGTTCTTC; CDR3aa: CASSLVASGGKNEQFF
d_gene: NA; abundance: many; j_gene: TRBJ1-1; v_gene: TRBV11-2; CDR3nt: TGTGCCAGCAGCCTCGGGGGGGACACTGAAGCTTTCTTT; CDR3aa: CASSLGGDTEAFF
d_gene: NA; abundance: NA; j_gene: TRBJ2-3; v_gene: TRBV7-2; CDR3nt: TGTGCCAGCAGCCCCTCGAGCGGAAATACGCAGTATTTT; CDR3aa: CASSPSSGNTQYF
d_gene: TRBD1; abundance: NA; j_gene: TRBJ1-1; v_gene: TRBV29-1; CDR3nt: TGCAGCGTTCATAGACAGGGCGGTTACACTGAAGCTTTCTTT; CDR3aa: CSVHRQGGYTEAFF
d_gene: NA; abundance: NA; j_gene: TRBJ1-2; v_gene: TRBV5-1; CDR3nt: TGCGCCAGCAGCTCCGTCCCGGGACATCTATCCTATGGCTACACCTTC; CDR3aa: CASSSVPGHLSYGYTF
d_gene: NA; abundance: NA; j_gene: TRBJ1-6; v_gene: TRBV10-3; CDR3nt: TGTGCCATCAGTGAACCGGGACAACGCAGCTCCTATAATTCACCCCTCCACTTT; CDR3aa: CAISEPGQRSSYNSPLHF
d_gene: NA; abundance: many; j_gene: TRBJ1-2; v_gene: TRBV12-5; CDR3nt: TGTGCTAGTGGTTTGGACGGTATCTATGGCTACACCTTC; CDR3aa: CASGLDGIYGYTF
d_gene: NA; abundance: NA; j_gene: TRBJ2-5; v_gene: TRBV5-1; CDR3nt: TGCGCCAGCAGAGTGGCCATTTTGTCAGAGACCCAGTACTTC; CDR3aa: CASRVAILSETQYF
d_gene: NA; abundance: NA; j_gene: TRBJ2-3; v_gene: TRBV27; CDR3nt: TGTGCCAGCAGCCCCGGACTGGTTTCGGATACGCAGTATTTT; CDR3aa: CASSPGLVSDTQYF
d_gene: TRBD1; abundance: NA; j_gene: TRBJ2-7; v_gene: TRBV15; CDR3nt: TGTGCCACCAGCAGGGCCGGGACAGTCTACGAGCAGTACTTC; CDR3aa: CATSRAGTVYEQYF
d_gene: NA; abundance: NA; j_gene: TRBJ1-1; v_gene: TRBV4-1; CDR3nt: TGCGCCAGCAGCCAAGCTCAGGGAAGGACTGAAGCTTTCTTT; CDR3aa: CASSQAQGRTEAFF
d_gene: TRBD2; abundance: NA; j_gene: TRBJ2-3; v_gene: TRBV5-1; CDR3nt: TGCGCCAGCAGCTCCCCAGCGGGGGCTAGCACAGATACGCAGTATTTT; CDR3aa: CASSSPAGASTDTQYF
d_gene: NA; abundance: NA; j_gene: TRBJ1-4; v_gene: TRBV29-1; CDR3nt: TGCAGCGTCGGCCAAATCTCCGGGGCTAATGAAAAACTGTTTTTT; CDR3aa: CSVGQISGANEKLFF
d_gene: NA; abundance: few; j_gene: TRBJ1-6; v_gene: TRBV4-1; CDR3nt: TGCGCCAGCAGCCAAGATGGGAATTCACCCCTCCACTTT; CDR3aa: CASSQDGNSPLHF
d_gene: NA; abundance: NA; j_gene: TRBJ2-5; v_gene: TRBV25-1; CDR3nt: TGTGCCAGCCGGTCCGGGGGGCGGTCCGAGACCCAGTACTTC; CDR3aa: CASRSGGRSETQYF